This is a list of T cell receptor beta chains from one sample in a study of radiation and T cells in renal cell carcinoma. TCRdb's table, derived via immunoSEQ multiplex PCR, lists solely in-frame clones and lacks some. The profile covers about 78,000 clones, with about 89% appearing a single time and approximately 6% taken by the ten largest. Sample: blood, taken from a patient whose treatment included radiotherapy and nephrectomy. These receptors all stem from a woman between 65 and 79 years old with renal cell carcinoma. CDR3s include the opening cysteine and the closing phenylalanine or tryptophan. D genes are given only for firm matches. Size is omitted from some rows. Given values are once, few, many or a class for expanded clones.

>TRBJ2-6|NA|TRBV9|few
TGTGCCAGCAGCCCCGATGGCTCTGGGGCCAACGTCCTGACTTTC
CASSPDGSGANVLTF
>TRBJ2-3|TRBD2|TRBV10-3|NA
TGTGCCATCGCCGGGACTAACCCCACAGATACGCAGTATTTT
CAIAGTNPTDTQYF
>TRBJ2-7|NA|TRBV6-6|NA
TGTGCCAGCAGTTACTCGCCGGGGGAGCAGTACTTC
CASSYSPGEQYF
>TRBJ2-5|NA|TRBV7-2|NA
TGTGCCAGCAGCTTAGCGGAAGAGACCCAGTACTTC
CASSLAEETQYF
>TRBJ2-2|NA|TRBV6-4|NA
TGTGCCAGCAGTGACCAACCACAGCTGAGCCGAAGCACCGGGGAGCTGTTTTTT
CASSDQPQLSRSTGELFF
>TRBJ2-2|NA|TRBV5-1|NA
TGCGCCAGCAGCTTGGCGGCGAACGGGGAGCTGTTTTTT
CASSLAANGELFF
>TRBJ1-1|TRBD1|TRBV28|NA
TGTGCCAGCAGTTTATTGGGACAGGGGCTTATGAACACTGAAGCTTTCTTT
CASSLLGQGLMNTEAFF
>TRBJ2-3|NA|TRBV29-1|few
TGCAGCGTTGTAGTGGGGGGTAGCACAGATACGCAGTATTTT
CSVVVGGSTDTQYF
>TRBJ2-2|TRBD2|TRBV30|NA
TGTGCCTGGAGGCGGGGGGGCGGCGGGGAGCTGTTTTTT
CAWRRGGGGELFF
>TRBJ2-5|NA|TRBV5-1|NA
TGCGCCAGCAGCACGTCTGGCGGCGGAGGAGAGACCCAGTACTTC
CASSTSGGGGETQYF
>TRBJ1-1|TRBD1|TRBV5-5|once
TGTGCCAGCAGGAGGGGACAGGGGAGTGAAGCTTTCTTT
CASRRGQGSEAFF
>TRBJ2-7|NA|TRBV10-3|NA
TGTGCCATCAGCCGATCCTCCTACGAGCAGTACTTC
CAISRSSYEQYF
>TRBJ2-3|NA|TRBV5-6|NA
TGTGCCAGCAGCTTGGGTCAGGCGCTCACAGATACGCAGTATTTT
CASSLGQALTDTQYF
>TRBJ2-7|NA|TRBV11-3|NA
TGTGCCAGCAGCGCCCCACCGGGACGGTACGAGCAGTACTTC
CASSAPPGRYEQYF
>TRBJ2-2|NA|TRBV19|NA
TGTGCCAGTAGTATAGTTGGGATCATCGGGGAGCTGTTTTTT
CASSIVGIIGELFF
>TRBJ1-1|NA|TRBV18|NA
TGTGCCAGCTCACCGTCGCTAGGAGCAACTGAAGCTTTCTTT
CASSPSLGATEAFF
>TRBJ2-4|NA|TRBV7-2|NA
TGTGCCAGCAGCGCTCGACTGGGATTCTCGGAAAACATTCAGTACTTC
CASSARLGFSENIQYF
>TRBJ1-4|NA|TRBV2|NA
TGTGCCAGCAGTGAAAGGGACCGCGAGAATGAAAAACTGTTTTTT
CASSERDRENEKLFF
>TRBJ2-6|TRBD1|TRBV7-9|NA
TGTGCCAGCACCTCTTATACCAGGGGGAGCTCTGGGGCCAACGTCCTGACTTTC
CASTSYTRGSSGANVLTF
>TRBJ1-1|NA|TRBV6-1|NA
TGTGCCAGCAGCCAGGGAATCACTGAAGCTTTCTTT
CASSQGITEAFF
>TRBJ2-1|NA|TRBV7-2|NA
TGTGCCAGCAGCTTATCGGGGTCCTACCCACAAGAGCAGTTCTTC
CASSLSGSYPQEQFF
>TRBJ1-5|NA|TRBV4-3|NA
TGCGCCAGCAGCCAAGCGGTCGGTAGCAATCAGCCCCAGCATTTT
CASSQAVGSNQPQHF
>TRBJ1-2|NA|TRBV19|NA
TGTGCCAGTGGTAGAGGGAACGACTATGGCTACACCTTC
CASGRGNDYGYTF
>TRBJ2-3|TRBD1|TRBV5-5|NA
TGTGCCAGCAGCTGGGACAGGGGCACTAGCACAGATACGCAGTATTTT
CASSWDRGTSTDTQYF
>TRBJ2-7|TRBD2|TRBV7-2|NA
TGTGCCAGCAGCTTAGGACCGAGCGGGGTCCTCTCCTACGAGCAGTACTTC
CASSLGPSGVLSYEQYF
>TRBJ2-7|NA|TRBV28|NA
TGTGCCAGCAGTTCAACAAGTTCCTACGAGCAGTACTTC
CASSSTSSYEQYF
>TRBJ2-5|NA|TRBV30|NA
TGTGCCTGGAGTGTACGAACACGTCGAAAAGAGACCCAGTACTTC
CAWSVRTRRKETQYF
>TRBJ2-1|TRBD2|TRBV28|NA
TGTGCCAGCAGTTTATATGCGGGGGGCCCCTACAATGAGCAGTTCTTC
CASSLYAGGPYNEQFF
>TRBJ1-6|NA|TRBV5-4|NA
TGTGCCAGCAGACTTAACCCGACGAATAATTCACCCCTCCACTTT
CASRLNPTNNSPLHF